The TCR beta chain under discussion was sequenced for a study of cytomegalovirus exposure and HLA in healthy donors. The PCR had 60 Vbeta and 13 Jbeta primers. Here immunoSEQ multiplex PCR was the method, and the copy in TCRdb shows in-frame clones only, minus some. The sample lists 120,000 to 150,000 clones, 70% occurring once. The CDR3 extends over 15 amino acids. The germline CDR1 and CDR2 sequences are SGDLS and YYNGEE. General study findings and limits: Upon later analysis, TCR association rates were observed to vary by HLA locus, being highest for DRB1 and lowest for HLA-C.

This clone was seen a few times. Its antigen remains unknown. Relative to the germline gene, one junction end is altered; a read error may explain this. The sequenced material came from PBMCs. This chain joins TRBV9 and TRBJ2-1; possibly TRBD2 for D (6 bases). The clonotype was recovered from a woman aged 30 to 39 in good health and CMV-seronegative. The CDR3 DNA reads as TGTGCCGGCAGCCTTACGGGGGAATCCTACAATGAGCAGTTCTTC. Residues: CAGSLTGESYNEQFF.